What follows is one T cell receptor beta chain and its context. The immunoSEQ assay was v3.0, run at survey level. The protocol was immunoSEQ multiplex PCR, while the TCRdb copy is restricted to in-frame clones and leaves out a portion. There are fewer than 45,000 clones in the sample; around four fifths occur only once, and approximately 14% lies in the top ten. These data come from a study of long-term antiretroviral therapy in people with HIV. This CDR3 has 13 amino acids. Trimming took 3 bases from V and 7 from J, leaving 10 bases between them. Germline CDR1 SNHLY, CDR2 FYNNEI. The material was unsorted PBMCs, obtained 0.3 years after starting antiretroviral therapy. The TCR sequence derives from a man in his late teens or twenties with HIV. The V gene is TRBV2, the J gene TRBJ1-5, with D perhaps TRBD1 (6 bases). CDR3 in DNA: TGTGCCAGCAGTGACAGGGGTAGGCAGCCCCAGCATTTT. This gives the protein CASSDRGRQPQHF. Combining the CDR3 with reference TRBV2 and TRBJ1-5 gives the whole variable domain EPEVTQTPSHQVTQMGQEVILRCVPISNHLYFYWYRQILGQKVEFLVSFYNNEISEKSEIFDDQFSVERPDGSNFTLKIRSTKLEDSAMYFCASSDRGRQPQHFGDGTRLSIL.